This is a list of T cell receptor beta chains from one sample in a study of blood T cell repertoires in COVID-19. The protocol was immunoSEQ multiplex PCR, while the TCRdb copy is restricted to in-frame clones and leaves out a portion. The repertoire consists of about 160,000 clones, with 80% to 90% occurring once and the leading ten covering about 2.6%. The sequencing input was peripheral blood. The source of these receptors is a man aged 60 to 75 with acute or convalescent COVID-19. The CDR3 runs from the conserved cysteine through the conserved F or W. Fields, in order: J gene, V gene, D gene, clone size, CDR3 DNA, CDR3 protein. A D gene is named only where the DNA matches it firmly. The size of a clone is reported for some rows only, either as once, few or many, or as a class for expanded clones.

>TRBJ2-1|TRBV15|TRBD2|few
TGTGCCACCAGCACTGGAGGACTAGCGGATGTCTCCTACAATGAGCAGTTCTTC
CATSTGGLADVSYNEQFF
>TRBJ2-7|TRBV6-6|TRBD1|-
TGTGCCAGCACTCTAGGGACAGGGGGATCCTACGAGCAGTACTTC
CASTLGTGGSYEQYF
>TRBJ2-1|TRBV5-1|-|-
TGCGCCAGCAGCCCGGGACAACACAATGAGCAGTTCTTC
CASSPGQHNEQFF
>TRBJ1-3|TRBV18|-|-
TGTGCCAGCTCAGAATCGCGGTTCTCTGGAAACACCATATATTTT
CASSESRFSGNTIYF
>TRBJ2-5|TRBV19|-|-
TGTGCCAGTAGTCCCTCGCCACAGGGACGACAAGAGACCCAGTACTTC
CASSPSPQGRQETQYF
>TRBJ1-2|TRBV18|TRBD1|once
TGTGCCAGCTCACCGTTGCAGGGGGAAAATGGCTACACCTTC
CASSPLQGENGYTF
>TRBJ2-3|TRBV3-1/TRBV3-2|TRBD2|few
TGTGCCAGCAGCCGCGTCCCGGGACTAGCGGGGGGGCCAATTTCTACGCAGTATTTT
CASSRVPGLAGGPISTQYF
>TRBJ2-1|TRBV2|TRBD2|-
TGTGCCAGCAGTGAGTTCGGACTAGCGGGGGCGAATGAGCAGTTCTTC
CASSEFGLAGANEQFF
>TRBJ2-5|TRBV18|-|-
TGTGCCAGCTCACCAAAAGGTTCACAGGAGACCCAGTACTTC
CASSPKGSQETQYF
>TRBJ1-6|TRBV3-1/TRBV3-2|-|-
TGTGCCAGCAGCCAAGACGTAAGACGGGATAATTCACCCCTCCACTTT
CASSQDVRRDNSPLHF
>TRBJ1-1|TRBV7-2|-|-
TGTGCCAGCAGCCTATACCCACAGGGCCTAGGGACTGAAGCTTTCTTT
CASSLYPQGLGTEAFF
>TRBJ2-7|TRBV4-2|TRBD2|-
TGTGCCAGCAGCCAAGATAGCGGGAGCTCCTACGAGCAGTACTTC
CASSQDSGSSYEQYF
>TRBJ2-2|TRBV5-4|TRBD2|few
TGTGCCAGCAGCTTTTGGGGGGGCACCGGGGAGCTGTTTTTT
CASSFWGGTGELFF
>TRBJ1-3|TRBV18|-|-
TGTGCCAGCTCACCATCTTCAGGGGTTGGAAACACCATATATTTT
CASSPSSGVGNTIYF
>TRBJ2-7|TRBV5-4|-|-
TGTGCCAGCAGCCCGGGGGGCGGACGTTCATACGAGCAGTACTTC
CASSPGGGRSYEQYF
>TRBJ2-7|TRBV6-5|-|-
TGTGCCAGCAGTTATGGTAGTTCTCCCATATCGAGCGAGCAGTACTTC
CASSYGSSPISSEQYF
>TRBJ2-7|TRBV4-3|-|-
TGCGCCAGCAGCCAAGTGGGTTCGGGGGTAGGTGAGCAGTACTTC
CASSQVGSGVGEQYF
>TRBJ1-2|TRBV24-1|-|-
TGTGCCACCAGTGATTCGACAGTGCCCTTTCGTGGCTACACCTTC
CATSDSTVPFRGYTF
>TRBJ1-6|TRBV7-2|TRBD1|-
TGTGCCAGCAGCGCCCCCGGGACAGGGGATTCACCCCTCCACTTT
CASSAPGTGDSPLHF
>TRBJ2-1|TRBV10-2|TRBD2|-
TGCGCCAGCAGGGATAGAAACCCCGGGACTAGCTATGAGCAGTTCTTC
CASRDRNPGTSYEQFF